The clone carrying this T cell receptor (beta chain) was counted many times. Antigen unknown. V was clipped by 10 bases and J by 7 bases; unmatched bases: 15. The CDR3 length is 15 residues. CDR1 is SNHLY, CDR2 FYNNEI, per germline. The data belong to a study of breast tumors, draining lymph nodes, adjacent tissues. General study points: Compared with basal-like, luminal-like tumors shared significantly more repertoire with nontumor tissue. Compared with lymph nodes, tumors were less diverse; compared with nontumor tissue, more.

Samples came from axillary lymph nodes draining the breast cancer. MiXCR, run by TCRdb on the multiplex PCR reads, gives a single entry per CDR3 protein. The sample contains 90,000 to 120,000 distinct CDR3 sequences, roughly 20% of which appear only once. The chain combines TRBV2 with TRBJ2-1; TRBD1 matches 8 bases. The TCR sequence derives from a female donor with breast cancer. Some clones in this sample may be carry-over from other donors' samples. The specimen was axillary lymph node tissue. The CDR3, as DNA: TGTGCCACCCGAGACCAGGGGGCGGTGTGGAATGAGCAGTTCTTC. This gives the protein CATRDQGAVWNEQFF.